This T cell receptor beta chain came from a study of shared clonotypes between healthy human individuals. Study-wide background: A donor's plate count was three for CD4 naive and three for CD4 memory; CD8 naive had two and CD8 memory one.

Whole-study findings and limits: The represented genetic and exposure-history diversity was limited by the small number of donors.

This CDR3 contains 14 residues. The germline V gene encodes CDR1 MNHEY and CDR2 SVGAGI. V lost 0 bases to trimming and J lost 7 bases, with 12 bases between them. Sequencing was performed with immunoSEQ multiplex PCR; in TCRdb, only in-frame clones are kept and a portion is missing. The sample lists about 2 million clones; about 95% were seen once. As regards this clone: Its antigen is still unknown. The same CDR3 is also encoded by other DNA sequences in this sample.

Terminally differentiated effector memory CD45RA+ cells were excluded from the naive CD8 cells, which were CD45RO-negative and positively selected for CCR7. The chain carries TRBV6-5 and TRBJ1-1; D perhaps matches TRBD1 (6 bases). Sequencing was performed on naive CD8+ T cells sorted from blood. The sequence was collected from a man aged 18 to 29 in good health. This CDR3 is CASSYSGGGVEAFF. In nucleotides, the CDR3 is TGTGCCAGCAGTTACTCAGGAGGGGGAGTTGAAGCTTTCTTT.